This TCR beta chain was obtained from a study of T cell changes during pregnancy in multiple sclerosis. This CDR3 spans 12 amino acids. V lost 7 bases, J lost 1 base, and 8 bases lay in between. Germline CDR1 and CDR2: SGDLS and YYNGEE. Using immunoSEQ multiplex PCR, the repertoire was profiled, and TCRdb retains in-frame clones only, with some absent. Of roughly 35,000 clones in the sample, 90% to 95% are singletons; the top ten hold roughly 0.45%. The chain couples TRBV9 to TRBJ1-1, with D perhaps TRBD1 (6 bases). The receptor comes from a female donor with multiple sclerosis, enrolled in a pregnancy study. Sequences were derived from CD4+ T cells from peripheral blood mononuclear cells, sampled after pregnancy. The CDR3, as DNA: TGTGCCAGCGGGGGCGGGAACACTGAAGCTTTCTTT. Protein product: CASGGGNTEAFF.